Presented here are 9 T cell receptor beta chains from one specimen sequenced in a study of T cells in women clearing cervical HPV infection. The data were produced by immunoSEQ multiplex PCR, yet TCRdb's version contains in-frame clones alone and is incomplete. Recorded for this sample: approximately 16,000 clones. Sequencing was performed on blood buffy coat. The receptors originated from a woman aged 18-69 years with a cervical HPV16 infection that either progressed to CIN3+ or cleared (not recorded which).

A word on this clone: The sequenced fragment ends 3 residues before the CDR3 boundary, so the rest is inferred from the germline J gene. This sequence joins TRBV27 and TRBJ2-1, with 7 bases matching TRBD1. The CDR3 has 15 residues. The trim removed 0 bases at V and 6 bases at J, leaving 5 bases unmatched. Germline CDR1 MNHEY, CDR2 SMNVEV (reference sequence). The sequenced CDR3 bases are TGTGCCAGCAGTTTATCGAGACAGGGTCCCAATGAG. This gives the protein CASSLSRQGPNE. The full CDR3 protein reads CASSLSRQGPNEQFF.

Its frequency marks this clone as medium-sized. The read halts 3 residues ahead of the CDR3 end, with the missing end drawn from the germline J gene. The chain carries TRBV29-1 and TRBJ2-3; D may be TRBD2 (6 bases). V was cut by 7 bases and J by 2 bases, with 10 bases left in between. This CDR3 contains 12 residues. CDR1 is SQVTM and CDR2 is ANQGSEA in the germline V gene. The chain's CDR3 is CSARDFTDTQYF. The covered CDR3 bases are TGCAGCGCCCGGGACTTCACAGATACG.

Turning to this clone: Read data end 3 residues before the CDR3 end; the end is taken from the germline J gene. This chain links TRBV5-1 with TRBJ2-1, with TRBD1 as a possible D gene (6 bases). V was pared by 0 bases and J by 5 bases, with 9 bases between. This CDR3 has 14 residues. Germline CDR1 SGHRS, CDR2 YFSETQ. CDR3 bases read: TGCGCCAGCAGCTTGGGACAGGAAAACAATGAG. This sequence encodes CASSLGQENNE. The complete CDR3 protein is CASSLGQENNEQFF.

With respect to this clone: The read terminates 3 residues ahead of where the CDR3 ends, so the germline J gene completes it. This sequence joins TRBV7-2 and TRBJ2-3; weak D call: TRBD1 (5 bases). Germline CDR1 reads SGHTA; CDR2 reads FQGNSA. The CDR3 runs 15 residues. Incomplete CDR3 DNA: TGTGCCAGCAGCTTAGTTGGCAGGGTAGAGGAGACG. Its protein product is CASSLVGRVEET. The whole CDR3 region reads CASSLVGRVEETQYF.

Note on this clone: The CDR3 extends 3 residues past the end of the read, so its final part is completed from the germline J gene. The J gene is TRBJ2-2, the V gene TRBV10-1; D gene unclear. V was pared by 5 bases and J by 4 bases, with 5 bases between. CDR1 is WNHNN, CDR2 SYGVQD, per germline (reference sequence). This CDR3 is 12 amino acids long. The sequenced CDR3 bases are TGCGCCAGCAGTACAGTCACCGGGGAG. Translating it yields CASSTVTGE. The CDR3, in full, reads CASSTVTGELFF.

As regards this clone: The read ends 3 residues early relative to the CDR3; the germline J gene fills the gap. This sequence joins TRBV19 and TRBJ2-7; 10 bases line up with TRBD1. The V segment lost 6 bases and the J segment 3 bases; nucleotides outside the gene matches: 5. Germline V gives CDR1 LNHDA, CDR2 SQIVND (reference sequence). The CDR3 length is 14 residues. CDR3: CASSPTGGSYEQYF. Incomplete CDR3 DNA: TGTGCCAGTAGCCCGACAGGGGGCAGCTACGAG.

Of note for this clone: The read ends 3 residues shy of where the CDR3 ends; the end is completed using the germline J gene. The V and J genes are TRBV7-3 and TRBJ1-1; D is undetermined. The CDR3 has 14 amino acids. The V end was cut by 0 bases, the J end by 1 base, with 6 bases between. CDR1 SGHTA and CDR2 FQGTGA come from the germline V gene. The DNA read from the CDR3 is TGTGCCAGCAGCTTAACGTCCGGGAACACTGAA. This encodes CASSLTSGNTE. The full CDR3 reads CASSLTSGNTEAFF.

With regard to this clone: The read ends 3 residues shy of where the CDR3 ends; the end is completed using the germline J gene. V usage is TRBV14 and J usage is TRBJ2-1; TRBD2 matches at 15 bases. Germline CDR1 SGHDN, CDR2 FVKESK. CDR3 length: 17 amino acids. J gave up 6 bases and V 3 bases, and 6 bases lay outside the gene matches. The CDR3 sequence: CASSHWTSGRAGNEQFF. CDR3 DNA, as far as it was read: TGTGCCAGCAGCCACTGGACTAGCGGGAGGGCGGGCAATGAG.

In the case of this clone: The read gets to within 3 residues of the CDR3 end, and the germline J gene fills in the rest. This chain uses TRBV7-2 with TRBJ2-4, with a weak D call TRBD1 (5 bases). CDR3 length: 13 amino acids. Germline V gene lookup returns CDR1 SGHTA and CDR2 FQGNSA. CDR3 DNA (partial): TGTGCCAGCAGCTTAGGGAGACAGTATGGT. Residues: CASSLGRQYG. The full CDR3 reads CASSLGRQYGQYF.